The following is a TCR beta chain sequence with its context. Trimming took 4 bases from V and 1 from J, leaving 6 bases between them. The CDR3 has 13 residues. These data originate in a study of blood T cell repertoires in COVID-19. As processed by the authors: Reference gene primers were amplified, and this amplification served to estimate nucleated cell counts. TCRdb's table, derived via immunoSEQ multiplex PCR, lists solely in-frame clones and lacks some. From that table come the V and J calls and clone size; the DNA was used to work out D and trimming. The sample shows 45,000 or so clones, about 70% of them seen only once.

The receptor was isolated from an elderly man with acute or convalescent COVID-19. V is TRBV12-3 or TRBV12-4 and J is TRBJ2-3; D gene unclear. The source material was peripheral blood. CDR3 amino acids: CASSSRGTDTQYF. The CDR3 coding sequence is TGTGCCAGCAGTTCTCGGGGCACAGATACGCAGTATTTT.